In this sample, the clone carrying this T cell receptor beta chain turned up a few times. What it recognizes is unknown. Sequenced by immunoSEQ multiplex PCR; TCRdb stores in-frame clones only, minus some. The table lists about 50,000 clones, 76% of them singletons. Time point here: week 35, safety follow-up. In the vaccine, a single dose held 300 ug of the mutant IDH1 20-mer peptide, along with topical imiquimod. The sample comes from a study of a mutant IDH1 vaccine in newly diagnosed glioma. On the study more broadly: Patients received vaccination from 4-6 weeks after radiotherapy alone, or with temozolomide cycles.

V was pared by 3 bases and J by 6 bases, with 6 bases between. CDR1 is SEHNR, CDR2 FQNEAQ, per germline (reference sequence). This CDR3 spans 12 amino acids. The input for sequencing was PBMCs, taken from a glioma patient whose treatment included an IDH1 peptide vaccine. The clonotype comes from a man between 40 and 49 years old with glioma. The chain is built from TRBV7-9 and TRBJ1-5, with D hard to call. The CDR3 bases are TGTGCCAGCAGCTTTACGGGTCAGCCCCAGCATTTT. It is translated as CASSFTGQPQHF.